Below are 9 T cell receptor beta chains sequenced from a single sample in a study of T cell responses to AZD1222 COVID-19 vaccine. Libraries were prepared by immunoSEQ multiplex PCR; TCRdb keeps only in-frame clonotypes and omits some of them. The sample lists some 84,000 clones; roughly 89% were seen once. The sequenced sample was peripheral blood, obtained 28 days after the second AZD1222 dose. The receptors were gathered from an adult who received the AZD1222 COVID-19 vaccine.

The chain carries TRBV4-1 and TRBJ2-7; 8 bases map to TRBD1. Germline CDR1 and CDR2: MGHRA and YSYEKL. V trimming: 4 bases; J trimming: 0 bases; junction bases outside the gene matches: 5. CDR3 size: 15 residues. The DNA of the CDR3 is TGCGCCAGCAGCCGCACAGGGGGTAGCTCCTACGAGCAGTACTTC. It yields the protein CASSRTGGSSYEQYF.

The chain recombines TRBV9 with TRBJ2-1; 9 bases match TRBD2. Losses at the gene ends were 4 bases for V and 2 bases for J; bases not matched to a gene: 7. Germline V CDR1 and CDR2: SGDLS, YYNGEE. The CDR3 totals 16 residues. CDR3 coding DNA: TGTGCCAGCAGCCAAGATCCTAGCGGGACCTACAATGAGCAGTTCTTC. Its translation is CASSQDPSGTYNEQFF.

This clone was seen just once. This rearrangement joins TRBV29-1 to TRBJ2-5; 8 positions agree with TRBD2. J lost 5 bases, V lost 6 bases, and 11 bases had no gene match. The CDR3 extends over 14 amino acids. In germline, CDR1 is SQVTM, CDR2 ANQGSEA. The CDR3 sequence is CSVGGASGRETQYF. The CDR3 nucleotides are TGCAGCGTCGGGGGGGCTAGCGGTCGGGAGACCCAGTACTTC.

The gene calls are TRBV4-3 and TRBJ1-6; a weak D match, TRBD1 (5 bases). V was clipped by 6 bases and J by 7 bases, with 16 bases between them. The CDR3 consists of 15 residues. The germline gives CDR1 LGHNA, CDR2 YSLEER. CDR3 amino acids: CASSPDSAQNSPLHF. CDR3 bases: TGCGCCAGCAGTCCAGACAGCGCGCAAAATTCACCCCTCCACTTT.

The rearrangement joins TRBV5-1 to TRBJ1-6, with D tentatively TRBD1 (6 bases). V shed 5 bases and J shed 10 bases, with 19 bases lying between them. This CDR3 spans 15 amino acids. Germline lookup yields CDR1 SGHRS and CDR2 YFSETQ. CDR3 sequence: CASSLTGEGGSPLHF. Written as DNA, the CDR3 is TGCGCCAGCAGTCTTACCGGGGAGGGGGGATCACCCCTCCACTTT. The full variable domain, in which reference TRBV5-1 and TRBJ1-6 provide the parts outside the CDR3, is KAGVTQTPRYLIKTRGQQVTLSCSPISGHRSVSWYQQTPGQGLQFLFEYFSETQRNKGNFPGRFSGRQFSNSRSEMNVSTLELGDSALYLCASSLTGEGGSPLHFGNGTRLTVT.

This clone was counted between two and nine times. The J gene is TRBJ2-7, the V gene TRBV7-8, with D possibly matching TRBD1 (6 bases). Looked up from germline, CDR1 is SGHVS and CDR2 is FQNEAQ. V lost 1 base, J lost 0 bases, and 10 bases lay in between. This CDR3 spans 15 amino acids. CDR3 nucleotides: TGTGCCAGCAGCTTAGGGACAGACCTCTCCTACGAGCAGTACTTC. This sequence encodes CASSLGTDLSYEQYF.

The CDR3 spells CASSRGTGRDTQYF. In DNA form, the CDR3 reads TGTGCCAGCAGCCGAGGGACAGGACGAGATACGCAGTATTTT. This chain connects TRBV9 to TRBJ2-3; 8 nucleotides line up with TRBD1. V was pared by 4 bases and J by 5 bases, with 6 bases of the junction left unmatched. The CDR3 contains 14 residues. Germline V gives CDR1 SGDLS, CDR2 YYNGEE.

V and J are TRBV3-1 (or the pseudogene TRBV3-2) and TRBJ1-1, with D possibly TRBD1 on 6 matching bases. CDR1 LGHDT and CDR2 YNNKEL come from the germline V gene (reference sequence). Trimming took off 2 bases at V and 4 bases at J, with 17 bases between the two ends. This CDR3 region has 16 residues. CDR3 sequence reads: CASSQRGSVEFTEAFF. The CDR3 coding sequence is TGTGCCAGCAGCCAAAGGGGGAGTGTAGAGTTCACTGAAGCTTTCTTT.

Written as DNA, the CDR3 is TGTGCCAGCAGTCCAGCGGGTCCAAGGGGCTACACCTTC. Translating it yields CASSPAGPRGYTF. The rearrangement joins TRBV12-3 or TRBV12-4 to TRBJ1-2; D uncertain. The CDR3 runs to 13 residues. Trimming removed 5 bases from V and 8 bases from J, with 15 bases in between.